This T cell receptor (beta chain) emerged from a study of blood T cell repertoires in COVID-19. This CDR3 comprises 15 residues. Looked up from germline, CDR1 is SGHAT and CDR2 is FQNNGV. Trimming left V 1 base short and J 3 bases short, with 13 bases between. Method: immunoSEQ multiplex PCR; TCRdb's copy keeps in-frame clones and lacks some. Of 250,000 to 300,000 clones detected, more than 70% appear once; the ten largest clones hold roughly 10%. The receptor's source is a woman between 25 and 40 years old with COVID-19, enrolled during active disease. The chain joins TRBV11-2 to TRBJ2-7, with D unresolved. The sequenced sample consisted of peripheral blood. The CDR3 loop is CASSLVSATNYEQYF. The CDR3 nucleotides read TGTGCCAGCAGCTTAGTCTCAGCGACGAACTACGAGCAGTACTTC.